The source of this T cell receptor beta chain is a study of cytomegalovirus exposure and HLA in healthy donors. For the study at large: A previous analysis identified about 110 million unique TCR beta sequences derived from roughly 190 million T cells.

Use of 60 Vbeta and 13 Jbeta primers characterized the PCR. As processed by the authors: Later analysis identified tens of millions of unique TCR beta chains, about 10 million shared. Profiling relied on immunoSEQ multiplex PCR, and the TCRdb table lists in-frame clones only, not all of them. The V and J calls and clone size come from that table; D and trimming were worked out from the DNA. Of 200,000 or so clones listed, 65% to 85% are singletons. Sequenced material: PBMCs. This receptor was obtained from a boy aged 2 to 9 in good health and CMV-seronegative.

The CDR3 nucleotides are TGTGCCAGCAGTGACCAAATCACGACAGCTAGCAATCAGCCCCAGCATTTT. It codes for CASSDQITTASNQPQHF. The chain employs TRBV6-1 and TRBJ1-5, with D maybe TRBD1 (5 bases). CDR3 length: 17 residues. Germline values: CDR1 MNHNS, CDR2 SASEGT. Trimming removed 3 bases from V and 0 bases from J, with 15 bases in between.